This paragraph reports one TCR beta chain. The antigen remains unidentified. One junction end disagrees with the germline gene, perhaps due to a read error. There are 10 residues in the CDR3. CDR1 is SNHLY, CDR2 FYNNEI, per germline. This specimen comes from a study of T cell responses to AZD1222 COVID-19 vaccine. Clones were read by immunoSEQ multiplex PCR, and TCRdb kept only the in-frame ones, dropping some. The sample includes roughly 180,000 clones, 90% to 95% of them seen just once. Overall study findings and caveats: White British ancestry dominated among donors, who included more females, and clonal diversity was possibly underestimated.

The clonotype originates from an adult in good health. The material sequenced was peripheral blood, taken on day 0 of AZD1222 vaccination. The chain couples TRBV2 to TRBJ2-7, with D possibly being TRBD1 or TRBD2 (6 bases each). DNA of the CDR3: TGTGCCAGCAGCCGGGGGCGGTCGAACTTC. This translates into CASSRGRSNF.